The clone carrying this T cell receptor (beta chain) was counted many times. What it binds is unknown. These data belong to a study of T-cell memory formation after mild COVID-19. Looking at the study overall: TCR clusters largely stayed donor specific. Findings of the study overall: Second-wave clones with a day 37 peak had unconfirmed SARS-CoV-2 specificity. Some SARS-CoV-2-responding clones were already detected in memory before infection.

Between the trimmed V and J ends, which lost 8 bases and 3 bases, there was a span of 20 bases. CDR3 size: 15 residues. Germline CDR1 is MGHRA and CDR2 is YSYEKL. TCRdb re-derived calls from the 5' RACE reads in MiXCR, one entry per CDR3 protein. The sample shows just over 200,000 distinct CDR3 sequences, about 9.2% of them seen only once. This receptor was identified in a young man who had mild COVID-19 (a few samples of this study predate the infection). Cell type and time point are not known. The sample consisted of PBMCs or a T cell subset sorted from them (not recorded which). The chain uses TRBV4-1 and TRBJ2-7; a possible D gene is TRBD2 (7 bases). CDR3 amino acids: CASRRGGPILYEQYV. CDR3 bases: TGCGCCAGCCGAAGGGGGGGGCCGATACTCTACGAGCAGTACGTC.